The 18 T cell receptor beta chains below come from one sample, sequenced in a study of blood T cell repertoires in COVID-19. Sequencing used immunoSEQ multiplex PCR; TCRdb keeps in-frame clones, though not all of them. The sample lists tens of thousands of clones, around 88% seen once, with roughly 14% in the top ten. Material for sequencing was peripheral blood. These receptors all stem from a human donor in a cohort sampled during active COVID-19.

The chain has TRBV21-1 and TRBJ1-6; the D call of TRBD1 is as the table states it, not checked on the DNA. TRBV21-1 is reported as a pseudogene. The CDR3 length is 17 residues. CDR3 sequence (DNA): TGTGCCAGCAGCCAACCATACGACAGGGGGAGAAATTCACCCCTCCACTTT. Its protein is CASSQPYDRGRNSPLHF.

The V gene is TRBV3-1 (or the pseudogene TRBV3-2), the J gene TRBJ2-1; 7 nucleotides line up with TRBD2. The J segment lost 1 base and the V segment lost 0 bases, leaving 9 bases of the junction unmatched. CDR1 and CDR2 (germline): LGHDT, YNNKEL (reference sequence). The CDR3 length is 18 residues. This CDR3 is CASSQDGGRAWSYNEQFF. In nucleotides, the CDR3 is TGTGCCAGCAGCCAAGATGGCGGGAGAGCGTGGTCCTACAATGAGCAGTTCTTC.

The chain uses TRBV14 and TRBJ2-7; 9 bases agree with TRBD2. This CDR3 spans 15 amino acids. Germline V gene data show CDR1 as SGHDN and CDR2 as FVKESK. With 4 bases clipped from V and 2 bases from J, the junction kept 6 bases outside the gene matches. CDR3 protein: CASSRLSGSTYEQYF. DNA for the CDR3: TGTGCCAGCAGCCGCCTTAGCGGGAGCACCTACGAGCAGTACTTC.

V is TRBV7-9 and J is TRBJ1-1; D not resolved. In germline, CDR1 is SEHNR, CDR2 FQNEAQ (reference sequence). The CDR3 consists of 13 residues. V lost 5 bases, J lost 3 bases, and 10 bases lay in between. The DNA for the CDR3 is TGTGCCAGCAGCCTAACGCAGGACACTGAAGCTTTCTTT. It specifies CASSLTQDTEAFF.

CDR3 nucleotide sequence: TGCGCCAGCAGACAGGGGAATTCGTCTGGGGCCAACGTCCTGACTTTC. Protein product: CASRQGNSSGANVLTF. The V and J genes are TRBV5-1 and TRBJ2-6, with 7 bases that match TRBD1. Per germline, CDR1 SGHRS and CDR2 YFSETQ. The CDR3 sequence is 16 residues long. V shed 5 bases, J shed 1 base, and the junction held 6 bases outside the gene matches. The full variable domain, in which reference TRBV5-1 and TRBJ2-6 provide the parts outside the CDR3, is KAGVTQTPRYLIKTRGQQVTLSCSPISGHRSVSWYQQTPGQGLQFLFEYFSETQRNKGNFPGRFSGRQFSNSRSEMNVSTLELGDSALYLCASRQGNSSGANVLTFGAGSRLTVL.

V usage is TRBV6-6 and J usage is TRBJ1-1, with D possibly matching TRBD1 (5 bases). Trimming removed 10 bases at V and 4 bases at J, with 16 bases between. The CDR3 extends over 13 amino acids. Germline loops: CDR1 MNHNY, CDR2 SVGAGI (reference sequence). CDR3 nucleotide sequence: TGTGCCACCCACGGGGGTTTGGGCACTGAAGCTTTCTTT. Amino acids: CATHGGLGTEAFF.

This chain's CDR3 is CASSQDSSGGPGEQYF. The CDR3 DNA is TGCGCCAGCAGCCAAGACTCTAGCGGGGGCCCGGGGGAGCAGTACTTC. The chain has TRBV4-1 and TRBJ2-7; 10 bases map to TRBD2. There are 16 residues in the CDR3. The germline V gene has CDR1 MGHRA and CDR2 YSYEKL. The junction had 9 bases not matched to a gene; V was cut back by 0 bases and J by 7 bases.

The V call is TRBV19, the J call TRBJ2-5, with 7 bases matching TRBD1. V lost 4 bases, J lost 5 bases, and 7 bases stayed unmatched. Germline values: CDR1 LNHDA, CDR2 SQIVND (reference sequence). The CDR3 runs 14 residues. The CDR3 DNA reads TGTGCCAGTAGTACCGGACAGGCCAGGGAGACCCAGTACTTC. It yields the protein CASSTGQARETQYF.

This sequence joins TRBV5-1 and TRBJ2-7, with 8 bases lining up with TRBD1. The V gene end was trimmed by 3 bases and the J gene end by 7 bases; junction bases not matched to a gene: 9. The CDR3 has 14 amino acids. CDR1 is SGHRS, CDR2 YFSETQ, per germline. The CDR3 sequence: CASSYGQGREEQYF. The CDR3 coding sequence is TGCGCCAGCAGCTACGGACAGGGCAGGGAAGAGCAGTACTTC. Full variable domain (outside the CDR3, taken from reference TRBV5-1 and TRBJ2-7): KAGVTQTPRYLIKTRGQQVTLSCSPISGHRSVSWYQQTPGQGLQFLFEYFSETQRNKGNFPGRFSGRQFSNSRSEMNVSTLELGDSALYLCASSYGQGREEQYFGPGTRLTVT.

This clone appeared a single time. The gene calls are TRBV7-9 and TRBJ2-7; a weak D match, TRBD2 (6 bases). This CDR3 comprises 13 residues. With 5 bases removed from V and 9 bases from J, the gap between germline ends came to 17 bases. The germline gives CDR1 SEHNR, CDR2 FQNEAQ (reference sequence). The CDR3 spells CASSLSGGIGQYF. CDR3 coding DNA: TGTGCCAGCAGCCTCAGTGGCGGGATCGGGCAGTACTTC.

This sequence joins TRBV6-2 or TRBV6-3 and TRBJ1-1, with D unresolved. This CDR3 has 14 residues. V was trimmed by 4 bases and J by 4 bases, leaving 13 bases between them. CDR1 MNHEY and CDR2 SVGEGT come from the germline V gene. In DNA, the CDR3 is TGTGCCAGCAGTTTGCGGGCCAAACCCACTGAAGCTTTCTTT. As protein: CASSLRAKPTEAFF.

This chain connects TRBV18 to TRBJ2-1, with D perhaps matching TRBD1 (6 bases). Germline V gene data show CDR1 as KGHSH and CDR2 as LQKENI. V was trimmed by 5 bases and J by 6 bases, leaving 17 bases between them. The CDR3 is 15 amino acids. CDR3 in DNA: TGTGCCAGCTCAGCACAACAGGGCTCGAGCAATGAGCAGTTCTTC. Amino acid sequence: CASSAQQGSSNEQFF.

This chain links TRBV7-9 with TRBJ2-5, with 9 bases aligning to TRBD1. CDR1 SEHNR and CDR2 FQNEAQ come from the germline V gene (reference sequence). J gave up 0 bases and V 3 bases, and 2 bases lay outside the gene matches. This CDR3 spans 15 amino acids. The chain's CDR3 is CASSFGQGYQETQYF. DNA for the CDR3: TGTGCCAGCAGCTTTGGACAGGGGTACCAAGAGACCCAGTACTTC.

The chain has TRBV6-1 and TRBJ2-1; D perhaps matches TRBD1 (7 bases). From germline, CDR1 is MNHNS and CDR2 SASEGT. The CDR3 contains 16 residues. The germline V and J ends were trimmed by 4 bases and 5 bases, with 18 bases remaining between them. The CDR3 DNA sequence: TGTGCCAGCAGTGTTCGTCATCAGGGGGGAAACAATGAGCAGTTCTTC. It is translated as CASSVRHQGGNNEQFF.

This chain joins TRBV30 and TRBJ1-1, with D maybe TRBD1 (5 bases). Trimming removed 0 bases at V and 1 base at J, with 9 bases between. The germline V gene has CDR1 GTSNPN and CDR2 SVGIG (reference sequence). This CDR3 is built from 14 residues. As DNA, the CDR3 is TGTGCCTGGAGTGTCTTGACAGCGAACACTGAAGCTTTCTTT. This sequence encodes CAWSVLTANTEAFF.

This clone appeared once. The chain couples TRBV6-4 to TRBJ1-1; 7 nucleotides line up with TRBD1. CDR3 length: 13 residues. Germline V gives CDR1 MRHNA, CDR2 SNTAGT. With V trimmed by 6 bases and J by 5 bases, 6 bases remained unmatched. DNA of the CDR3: TGTGCCAGCAGGAAAGACAGGGATACTGAAGCTTTCTTT. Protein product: CASRKDRDTEAFF.

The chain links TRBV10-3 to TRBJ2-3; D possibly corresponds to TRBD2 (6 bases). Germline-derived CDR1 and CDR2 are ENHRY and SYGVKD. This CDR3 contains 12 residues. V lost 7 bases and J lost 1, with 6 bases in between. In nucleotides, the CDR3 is TGTGCCATCACGGGGGGCACAGATACGCAGTATTTT. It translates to CAITGGTDTQYF.

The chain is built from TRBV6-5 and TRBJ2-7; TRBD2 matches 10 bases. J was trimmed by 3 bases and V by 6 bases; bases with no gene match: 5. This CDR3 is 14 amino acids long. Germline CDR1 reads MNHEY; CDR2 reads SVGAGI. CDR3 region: CASSQGLAFYEQYF. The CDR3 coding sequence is TGTGCCAGCAGCCAGGGACTAGCGTTCTACGAGCAGTACTTC.